These 28 T cell receptor beta chains share one sample of origin, sequenced in a study of blood T cell repertoires in COVID-19 (dated by TCRdb to the early 2020s). The library was built by means of the immunoSEQ multiplex PCR assay. As stored in TCRdb, this immuneACCESS dataset retains in-frame rearrangements with V and J assigned. A fraction of the clones does not appear; measured against another copy, unresolved V genes explain less than half of the discrepancy, and the remainder lacks a known reason. The sample has under 100,000 clones on record, around 90% of them singletons. The ten most abundant clones make up around 5.2% of the sample. The source material was peripheral blood. All receptors derive from a man aged 40-49 years with acute or convalescent COVID-19.

V and J are TRBV6-5 and TRBJ2-7; D is possibly TRBD2 (5 bases). Germline lookup yields CDR1 MNHEY and CDR2 SVGAGI. V dropped 7 bases and J dropped 0 bases, with 10 bases sitting between them. The CDR3 contains 13 residues. CDR3 bases: TGTGCCAGCACCGGGGTGAGCTCCTACGAGCAGTACTTC. It encodes CASTGVSSYEQYF.

The chain employs TRBV19 and TRBJ1-5, with 8 bases matching TRBD1. Germline V gene sequence: CDR1 LNHDA, CDR2 SQIVND (reference sequence). The CDR3 spans 16 residues. The junction had 9 bases not matched to a gene; V was cut back by 4 bases and J by 4 bases. CDR3 protein: CASSNQGAPLNQPQHF. CDR3 DNA sequence: TGTGCCAGTAGTAACCAGGGGGCCCCCTTAAATCAGCCCCAGCATTTT.

For this clone: The junction shows a germline mismatch at one end, possibly a read error. V usage is TRBV5-4 and J usage is TRBJ1-1; D gene uncertain. The CDR3 contains 14 residues. CDR1 and CDR2 (germline): SGHNT, YYREEE (reference sequence). The DNA of the CDR3 is TGTGCCAGCAGTTTGGCGGGAGAAAACACTGAAGCTTTCTTT. Translation: CASSLAGENTEAFF.

The CDR3 sequence is CASSVDSPNTIYF. CDR3 nucleotide sequence: TGTGCCAGCAGCGTAGACAGTCCAAACACCATATATTTT. The chain uses TRBV3-1 (or the pseudogene TRBV3-2) and TRBJ1-3, with D perhaps matching TRBD1 (5 bases). V was shortened by 5 bases and J by 6 bases, with 11 bases between the two germline ends. Germline V gene sequence: CDR1 LGHDT, CDR2 YNNKEL (reference sequence). This CDR3 has 13 residues.

For this clone: Other DNA sequences in the sample encode the same CDR3. The chain has TRBV18 and TRBJ1-2, with D possibly matching TRBD1 (5 bases). The V end was cut by 3 bases, the J end by 3 bases, with 8 bases between. Germline V gene sequence: CDR1 KGHSH, CDR2 LQKENI. The CDR3 has 13 amino acids. The CDR3 reads CASSPDRDYGYTF. Written as DNA, the CDR3 is TGTGCCAGCTCACCTGACAGAGACTATGGCTACACCTTC.

This chain uses TRBV5-1 with TRBJ2-4, with a tentative D call TRBD2 (5 bases). The CDR3 length is 12 residues. From germline, CDR1 is SGHRS and CDR2 YFSETQ. The V gene lost 2 bases and the J gene lost 12 bases, with 12 bases spanning the gap. CDR3 DNA sequence: TGCGCCAGCAGCTTCGATACGGGAAATCAGTACTTC. Amino acids: CASSFDTGNQYF.

The J gene is TRBJ2-3, the V gene TRBV19, with D possibly TRBD1 on 5 matching bases. The CDR3 is 13 amino acids. Germline V gives CDR1 LNHDA, CDR2 SQIVND (reference sequence). Between the trimmed V and J ends, which lost 5 bases and 2 bases, there was a span of 8 bases. CDR3 DNA sequence: TGTGCCAGTAGTTCCGGACACACAGATACGCAGTATTTT. Residues: CASSSGHTDTQYF.

This rearrangement joins TRBV5-1 to TRBJ2-5; TRBD1 matches 7 bases. Trimming at V came to 1 base and at J to 1 base, leaving 10 bases not matched to a gene. Germline V gene lookup returns CDR1 SGHRS and CDR2 YFSETQ. The CDR3 loop spans 17 amino acids. The CDR3 spells CASSLLGGQNTQETQYF. The CDR3 DNA sequence: TGCGCCAGCAGCTTGTTAGGGGGACAGAATACCCAAGAGACCCAGTACTTC.

The CDR3 sequence is CASSPLQGLGETQYF. The CDR3 DNA reads TGTGCCAGCAGCCCACTACAGGGTCTGGGAGAGACCCAGTACTTC. The chain carries TRBV3-1 (or the pseudogene TRBV3-2) and TRBJ2-5; TRBD1 is a possible D gene (6 bases). Germline V gives CDR1 LGHDT, CDR2 YNNKEL (reference sequence). The V end was cut by 4 bases, the J end by 4 bases, with 16 bases between. The CDR3 is 15 amino acids.

The rearrangement uses TRBV5-5 and TRBJ1-2; 8 nucleotides agree with TRBD1. V lost 2 bases, J lost 8 bases, and 11 bases stayed unmatched. This CDR3 is 15 amino acids long. In germline, CDR1 is SGHKS, CDR2 YYEKEE (reference sequence). The DNA of the CDR3 is TGTGCCAGCAGCTTCGCAGACAGGGGATTGGGGGGCTACACCTTC. Its protein is CASSFADRGLGGYTF.

This chain uses TRBV9 with TRBJ1-1; D not resolved. The germline V gene has CDR1 SGDLS and CDR2 YYNGEE. Trimming took 5 bases from V and 3 from J, leaving 11 bases between them. The CDR3 runs 13 residues. CDR3 DNA sequence: TGTGCCAGCAGAGCCGGCGGGGACACTGAAGCTTTCTTT. Amino acid sequence: CASRAGGDTEAFF.

The V call is TRBV7-2, the J call TRBJ2-3; maybe TRBD2 (6 bases). There are 15 residues in the CDR3. The V end was cut by 5 bases, the J end by 8 bases, with 20 bases between. Germline CDR1 reads SGHTA; CDR2 reads FQGNSA. The CDR3 DNA is TGTGCCAGCAGCACAAGAGGCGGGGTTTTGATTACGCAGTATTTT. It yields the protein CASSTRGGVLITQYF.

This clone was counted only a few times. This rearrangement joins TRBV2 to TRBJ1-5; no reliable D call. V lost 3 bases to trimming and J lost 1 base, with 4 bases between them. Germline lookup yields CDR1 SNHLY and CDR2 FYNNEI. The CDR3 spans 13 residues. The CDR3 is CASSDVSNQPQHF. In DNA, the CDR3 is TGTGCCAGCAGTGATGTAAGCAATCAGCCCCAGCATTTT.

The chain combines TRBV21-1 with TRBJ2-7; the table calls TRBD1, which could not be checked here. TRBV21-1 is a documented pseudogene. The CDR3 extends over 12 amino acids. CDR3 protein: CASTGHPGEQYF. For the CDR3, the DNA is TGTGCCAGCACGGGACATCCTGGCGAGCAGTACTTC.

The chain links TRBV6-5 to TRBJ1-5; 8 bases are a match to TRBD1. The V segment lost 5 bases and the J segment 6 bases; nucleotides outside the gene matches: 6. Per germline, CDR1 MNHEY and CDR2 SVGAGI. CDR3 size: 14 residues. CDR3 protein: CASSTGGGGQPQHF. The CDR3, as DNA: TGTGCCAGCAGTACAGGGGGAGGAGGTCAGCCCCAGCATTTT.

The chain uses TRBV7-2 and TRBJ1-2; a possible D gene is TRBD1 (5 bases). Germline V gene lookup returns CDR1 SGHTA and CDR2 FQGNSA. V lost 1 base, J lost 0 bases, and 9 bases lay in between. CDR3 size: 15 residues. DNA for the CDR3: TGTGCCAGCAGCTTAGAAGCGGGGGCTAACTATGGCTACACCTTC. Translating it yields CASSLEAGANYGYTF.

This clone was detected only once. The chain employs TRBV19 and TRBJ1-5; D remains ambiguous. V dropped 5 bases and J dropped 6 bases, with 11 bases sitting between them. Looked up from germline, CDR1 is LNHDA and CDR2 is SQIVND (reference sequence). This CDR3 contains 13 residues. Here the CDR3 DNA reads TGTGCCAGTAGTTGGAGCCTTGGTCAGCCCCAGCATTTT. Protein: CASSWSLGQPQHF.

The chain has TRBV18 and TRBJ1-1; D not resolved. Germline assignment: CDR1 KGHSH and CDR2 LQKENI. Trimming shortened V by 5 bases and J by 1 base, and 11 bases separated the two germline ends. CDR3 length: 14 residues. CDR3 region: CASSYNSGNTEAFF. CDR3 DNA: TGTGCCAGCTCATATAACAGTGGGAACACTGAAGCTTTCTTT.

The chain uses TRBV5-6 and TRBJ1-4; the D is unclear. The length of the CDR3 is 13 residues. Trimming shortened V by 1 base and J by 5 bases, and 6 bases separated the two germline ends. Germline-derived CDR1 and CDR2 are SGHDT and YYEEEE. CDR3 protein: CASSLWRNEKLFF. For the CDR3, the DNA is TGTGCCAGCAGCTTGTGGAGAAATGAAAAACTGTTTTTT.

The rearrangement joins TRBV27 to TRBJ2-7; 7 bases align to TRBD1. Germline V lookup: CDR1 MNHEY, CDR2 SMNVEV (reference sequence). V was clipped by 5 bases and J by 4 bases; unmatched bases: 8. The CDR3 is 14 amino acids. CDR3 DNA sequence: TGTGCCAGCAGTCCGAGACAGGGACGGTACGAGCAGTACTTC. The encoded protein is CASSPRQGRYEQYF.

The V call is TRBV5-4, the J call TRBJ2-1; 11 bases are shared with TRBD1. V lost 4 bases and J lost 8; bases outside the gene matches: 8. CDR3 size: 15 residues. Per the germline V gene, CDR1 is SGHNT and CDR2 is YYREEE (reference sequence). In nucleotides, the CDR3 is TGTGCCAGCAGCGTTGGACAGGGGGCACAATATGAGCAGTTCTTC. This encodes CASSVGQGAQYEQFF.

The chain recombines TRBV7-2 with TRBJ1-1, with D perhaps matching TRBD1 (5 bases). The V end was cut by 1 base, the J end by 1 base, with 7 bases between. CDR3 size: 14 residues. CDR1 and CDR2 (germline): SGHTA, FQGNSA. The CDR3 spells CASSLGGSNTEAFF. Here the CDR3 DNA reads TGTGCCAGCAGCTTAGGGGGCTCGAACACTGAAGCTTTCTTT.

The V call is TRBV6-5, the J call TRBJ1-3; TRBD1 aligns across 7 bases. This CDR3 region has 14 residues. With V trimmed by 6 bases and J by 2 bases, 4 bases remained unmatched. Per the germline V gene, CDR1 is MNHEY and CDR2 is SVGAGI. CDR3 in amino acids: CASSPGQPGNTIYF. CDR3 in DNA: TGTGCCAGCAGCCCGGGACAGCCTGGAAACACCATATATTTT.

The CDR3 DNA reads as TGTGCCAGTAGTACGACAGGGGCCTACACCGGGGAGCTGTTTTTT. The encoded protein is CASSTTGAYTGELFF. The chain uses TRBV19 and TRBJ2-2; TRBD1 matches 8 bases. With V trimmed by 4 bases and J by 3 bases, 4 bases remained unmatched. This CDR3 is 15 amino acids long. Germline V gives CDR1 LNHDA, CDR2 SQIVND (reference sequence). Combining the CDR3 with reference TRBV19 and TRBJ2-2 gives the whole variable domain DGGITQSPKYLFRKEGQNVTLSCEQNLNHDAMYWYRQDPGQGLRLIYYSQIVNDFQKGDIAEGYSVSREKKESFPLTVTSAQKNPTAFYLCASSTTGAYTGELFFGEGSRLTVL.

The chain recombines TRBV10-3 with TRBJ1-6; perhaps TRBD1 as D (5 bases). V was shortened by 2 bases and J by 7 bases, with 12 bases between the two germline ends. Germline V gene lookup returns CDR1 ENHRY and CDR2 SYGVKD. The CDR3 length is 15 residues. CDR3 sequence: CAISEQRGNNSPLHF. For the CDR3, the DNA is TGTGCCATCAGTGAGCAGCGGGGGAACAATTCACCCCTCCACTTT.

V gene TRBV5-8 combines with J gene TRBJ2-3; 7 nucleotides agree with TRBD1. In germline, CDR1 is SGHTS, CDR2 YDEGEE. After removal of 6 bases from V and 5 bases from J, the junction contained 9 bases not matched to a gene. This CDR3 is 14 amino acids long. Written as DNA, the CDR3 is TGTGCCAGCAACCGAGGACAGGTAGGAGATACGCAGTATTTT. It codes for CASNRGQVGDTQYF.

The CDR3 DNA reads TGTGCCAGCAGTGAATGGGGGCTGGCTTTCTTT. This sequence encodes CASSEWGLAFF. V usage is TRBV6-1 and J usage is TRBJ1-1; possibly TRBD1 for D (6 bases). Germline CDR1 is MNHNS and CDR2 is SASEGT. This CDR3 has 11 residues. V dropped 2 bases and J dropped 11 bases, with 9 bases sitting between them.

The chain is built from TRBV15 and TRBJ1-5, with 10 bases matching TRBD1. This CDR3 has 18 amino acids. CDR1 and CDR2 from the germline V gene are LNHNV and YYDKDF (reference sequence). With 1 base clipped from V and 6 bases from J, the junction kept 12 bases outside the gene matches. The CDR3 sequence is CATSRALTGTGEGQPQHF. DNA of the CDR3: TGTGCCACCAGCAGAGCCCTAACCGGGACAGGGGAAGGTCAGCCCCAGCATTTT.